These T cell receptor beta chains were read from a single sample in a study of control samples from healthy donors and cancer patients. TCRdb's table, derived via immunoSEQ multiplex PCR, lists solely in-frame clones and lacks some. The data show roughly 100,000 clones, roughly nine tenths seen once. The specimen was blood. These TCRs come from a woman between 18 and 29 years old in good health. The CDR3 runs from the conserved cysteine through the conserved F or W. The D gene is left open where the match is weak.

D gene	V gene	J gene	CDR3 protein	CDR3 DNA
NA	TRBV29-1	TRBJ1-1	CSVEAGLTEAFF	TGCAGCGTTGAGGCCGGGCTCACTGAAGCTTTCTTT
NA	TRBV19	TRBJ2-1	CASSNTGFEQFF	TGTGCCAGTAGTAACACAGGGTTTGAGCAGTTCTTC
TRBD1	TRBV5-5	TRBJ1-4	CASSFGTGASEKLFF	TGTGCCAGCAGCTTCGGGACAGGGGCGAGTGAAAAACTGTTTTTT
TRBD2	TRBV28	TRBJ2-5	CASSLSLASGVQETQYF	TGTGCCAGCAGTCTCTCTCTGGCTAGCGGGGTCCAAGAGACCCAGTACTTC
NA	TRBV24-1	TRBJ2-3	CATSELGVTDTQYF	TGTGCCACCAGTGAACTGGGGGTCACAGATACGCAGTATTTT
TRBD2	TRBV19	TRBJ2-1	CASSIRFSGGSNEQFF	TGTGCCAGTAGTATAAGGTTTAGCGGGGGTAGTAATGAGCAGTTCTTC
NA	TRBV9	TRBJ2-5	CASSTQTGPQETQYF	TGTGCCAGCAGCACACAAACGGGCCCCCAAGAGACCCAGTACTTC
NA	TRBV7-2	TRBJ2-2	CASSLVGTSYGELFF	TGTGCCAGCAGCTTAGTGGGGACAAGCTACGGGGAGCTGTTTTTT
NA	TRBV7-3	TRBJ2-1	CASSPGTGFNEQFF	TGTGCCAGCAGCCCCGGGACTGGATTCAATGAGCAGTTCTTC
TRBD1	TRBV14	TRBJ2-7	CASSQVTGVSGEQYF	TGTGCCAGCAGCCAAGTTACAGGGGTATCGGGGGAGCAGTACTTC
NA	TRBV6-2/TRBV6-3	TRBJ2-7	CASSSRREQYF	TGTGCCAGCAGCTCCCGACGCGAGCAGTACTTC
NA	TRBV9	TRBJ2-7	CASSVGQGIYEQYF	TGTGCCAGCAGCGTGGGGCAGGGGATCTACGAGCAGTACTTC
TRBD2	TRBV9	TRBJ2-3	CASSVSSGAGTDTQYF	TGTGCCAGCAGCGTATCTAGCGGGGCGGGCACAGATACGCAGTATTTT
NA	TRBV9	TRBJ1-2	CASSELGRGWSNYGYTF	TGTGCCAGCAGCGAACTCGGGAGGGGATGGTCTAACTATGGCTACACCTTC
NA	TRBV11-2	TRBJ1-1	CASSTDRNTEAFF	TGTGCCAGCAGCACGGACAGGAACACTGAAGCTTTCTTT
NA	TRBV4-1	TRBJ1-2	CASSQGAEANYGYTF	TGCGCCAGCAGCCAAGGGGCGGAGGCTAACTATGGCTACACCTTC
NA	TRBV5-8	TRBJ1-6	CASSPNRGFYNSPLHF	TGTGCCAGCAGCCCAAATAGGGGGTTCTATAATTCACCCCTCCACTTT
NA	TRBV25-1	TRBJ1-6	CASSESRLPLHF	TGTGCCAGCAGTGAATCGAGGTTACCCCTCCACTTT
TRBD2	TRBV19	TRBJ2-1	CASSWGLASYEQFF	TGTGCCAGTAGTTGGGGACTAGCTTCCTATGAGCAGTTCTTC
NA	TRBV6-1	TRBJ2-2	CASSEALPSWDFRTGELFF	TGTGCCAGCAGTGAAGCGCTTCCCTCTTGGGATTTTCGAACCGGGGAGCTGTTTTTT
TRBD1	TRBV19	TRBJ1-4	CASSIGGTGTNEKLFF	TGTGCCAGTAGTATAGGTGGGACAGGGACTAATGAAAAACTGTTTTTT
NA	TRBV24-1	TRBJ2-5	CATSDRDSQETQYF	TGTGCCACCAGTGATCGGGACTCCCAAGAGACCCAGTACTTC
NA	TRBV28	TRBJ1-6	CASRPQRAGDSPLHF	TGTGCCAGCAGACCCCAGAGGGCCGGAGATTCACCCCTCCACTTT
NA	TRBV30	TRBJ2-7	CAWTQSGEQYF	TGTGCCTGGACACAGAGTGGGGAGCAGTACTTC
NA	TRBV18	TRBJ1-2	CASSPKTIQGAQYGYTF	TGTGCCAGCTCACCAAAAACTATACAGGGCGCCCAGTATGGCTACACCTTC
NA	TRBV10-3	TRBJ1-2	CAISETGRPGNYGYTF	TGTGCCATCAGTGAGACCGGACGGCCGGGTAACTATGGCTACACCTTC
NA	TRBV2	TRBJ2-1	CASRATRPQFF	TGTGCCAGCAGAGCAACTAGACCTCAGTTCTTC
NA	TRBV19	TRBJ1-1	CASSIRLAGGNTEAFF	TGTGCCAGTAGTATTAGATTGGCGGGGGGGAACACTGAAGCTTTCTTT